Included here is one TCR beta chain sequence, with context. Its antigen is unidentified. Germline V gives CDR1 SNHLY, CDR2 FYNNEI. This CDR3 region has 15 residues. Trimming shortened V by 2 bases and J by 2 bases, and 11 bases separated the two germline ends. Researchers ran the PCR with 60 Vbeta and 13 Jbeta primers. Data came from immunoSEQ multiplex PCR; TCRdb stores just in-frame clones and leaves some out. The sample comprises roughly 99,000 clones, about 80% of which are singletons, and 16% rests with the top ten. This sample was taken from a study of cytomegalovirus exposure and HLA in healthy donors. General study findings and limits: Specific recognition of CMV antigens was confirmed in vitro for a few chains (all CMV-associated).

The chain couples TRBV2 to TRBJ2-3; maybe TRBD1 (5 bases). The TCR originated in a man aged 55 to 70 in good health and CMV-seropositive. Sequenced: PBMCs. The CDR3 DNA sequence: TGTGCCAGCAGTGAATGGGGCAGAAACACAGATACGCAGTATTTT. Residues: CASSEWGRNTDTQYF.